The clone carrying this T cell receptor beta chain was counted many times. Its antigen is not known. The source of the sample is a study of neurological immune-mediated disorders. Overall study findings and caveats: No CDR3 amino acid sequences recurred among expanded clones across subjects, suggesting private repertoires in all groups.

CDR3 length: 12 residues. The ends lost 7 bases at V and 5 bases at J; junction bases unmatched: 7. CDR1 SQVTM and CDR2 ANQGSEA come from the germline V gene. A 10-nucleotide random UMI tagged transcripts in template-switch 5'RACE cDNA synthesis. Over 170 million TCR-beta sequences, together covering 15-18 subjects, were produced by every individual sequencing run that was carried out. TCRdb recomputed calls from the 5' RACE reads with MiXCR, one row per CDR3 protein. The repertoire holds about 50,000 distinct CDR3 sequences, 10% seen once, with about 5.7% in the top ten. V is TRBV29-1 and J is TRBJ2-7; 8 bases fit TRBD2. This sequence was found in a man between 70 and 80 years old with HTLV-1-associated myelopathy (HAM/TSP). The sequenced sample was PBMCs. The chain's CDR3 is CSASGSIDEQYF. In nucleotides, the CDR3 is TGCAGCGCAAGCGGGAGTATCGACGAGCAGTACTTC.